What follows are 25 T cell receptor beta chains derived from one specimen sequenced in a study of response to subunit inactivated influenza vaccine. TCRdb processed the RT-PCR reads anew with MiXCR; each CDR3 protein has one entry. The table lists around 150,000 distinct CDR3 sequences, 9.5% to 13% of them singletons. This sample comprised non-naive T cells sorted from PBMCs, obtained 40 to 50 days after vaccination. These receptors all stem from a man in his fifties or sixties who received an inactivated influenza vaccine.

V usage is TRBV4-1 and J usage is TRBJ2-1; 7 nucleotides line up with TRBD2. This CDR3 spans 17 amino acids. Looked up from germline, CDR1 is MGHRA and CDR2 is YSYEKL. After removal of 0 bases from V and 3 bases from J, the junction contained 8 bases not matched to a gene. CDR3: CASSQEEVSGFYNEQFF. The DNA of the CDR3 is TGCGCCAGCAGCCAAGAGGAAGTTAGCGGGTTCTACAATGAGCAGTTCTTC.

This clonotype was counted many times. The chain carries TRBV11-2 and TRBJ1-1; TRBD1 matches at 8 bases. V dropped 5 bases and J dropped 5; count of bases not matched to a gene: 10. The CDR3 is made up of 15 amino acids. The germline V gene encodes CDR1 SGHAT and CDR2 FQNNGV. CDR3 bases: TGTGCCAGCAGCGCCCACGACAGGGGAGGTACTGAAGCTTTCTTT. This codes for CASSAHDRGGTEAFF.

This rearrangement joins TRBV4-2 to TRBJ2-7, with 7 bases fitting TRBD2. Trimming at V came to 0 bases and at J to 2 bases, leaving 4 bases not matched to a gene. The CDR3 runs 15 residues. Germline CDR1 and CDR2: LGHNA and YNFKEQ. DNA of the CDR3: TGTGCCAGCAGCCAAGAGGGGGGGGGTCCCTACGAGCAGTACTTC. Protein: CASSQEGGGPYEQYF.

This clonotype was seen ten or more times. The J gene is TRBJ2-5, the V gene TRBV7-9; D gene ambiguous. From germline, CDR1 is SEHNR and CDR2 FQNEAQ (reference sequence). This CDR3 comprises 13 residues. V lost 1 base and J 2 bases, leaving 5 bases between the germline ends. CDR3 sequence: CASSLGLQETQYF. Here the CDR3 DNA reads TGTGCCAGCAGCTTAGGACTGCAAGAGACCCAGTACTTC.

This chain connects TRBV7-3 to TRBJ1-3, with D possibly matching TRBD1 (5 bases). Per the germline V gene, CDR1 is SGHTA and CDR2 is FQGTGA. V dropped 3 bases and J dropped 0 bases, with 9 bases sitting between them. The CDR3 has 15 residues. As DNA, the CDR3 is TGTGCCAGCAGCTTCGGGGCGAGCTCTGGAAACACCATATATTTT. Translated, it gives CASSFGASSGNTIYF.

This clonotype has more than one count but fewer than ten. The CDR3 coding sequence is TGTGCCTGGAGTTATCTTCCGGGACAGGAGGCCTACGAGCAGTACTTC. Protein product: CAWSYLPGQEAYEQYF. The rearrangement links TRBV30 to TRBJ2-7, with TRBD1 matching over 8 bases. The J segment lost 2 bases and the V segment lost 2 bases, leaving 11 bases of the junction unmatched. The germline gives CDR1 GTSNPN, CDR2 SVGIG (reference sequence). The CDR3 is 16 residues long.

V usage is TRBV10-3 and J usage is TRBJ2-2; D possibly corresponds to TRBD1 (6 bases). Germline CDR1 and CDR2: ENHRY and SYGVKD. The CDR3 is 18 residues long. The V gene lost 6 bases and the J gene lost 5 bases, with 25 bases spanning the gap. CDR3 sequence reads: CAIRDFTGIGRRTGELFF. The CDR3 DNA is TGTGCCATCAGGGACTTTACAGGGATTGGTAGACGGACCGGGGAGCTGTTTTTT.

The chain employs TRBV4-3 and TRBJ1-1; 9 bases line up with TRBD1. V lost 0 bases to trimming and J lost 9 bases; unmatched junction nucleotides: 5. CDR1 and CDR2 from the germline V gene are LGHNA and YSLEER. This CDR3 spans 14 amino acids. DNA for the CDR3: TGCGCCAGCAGCCAAGATAACAGGGGGCGACAAGCTTTCTTT. Protein product: CASSQDNRGRQAFF.

The table lists this clonotype with a few counts. The V call is TRBV2, the J call TRBJ2-5; 11 bases fit TRBD1. V was pared by 6 bases and J by 3 bases, with 9 bases of the junction left unmatched. The CDR3 sequence is 16 residues long. Germline V gene sequence: CDR1 SNHLY, CDR2 FYNNEI. The CDR3 loop reads CASSPQGTGGKETQYF. In DNA, the CDR3 is TGTGCCAGCAGCCCTCAAGGGACAGGGGGGAAAGAGACCCAGTACTTC.

This chain uses TRBV7-7 with TRBJ2-7, with 7 bases identical to TRBD2. Trimming cost V 6 bases and J 3 bases; bases outside gene matches: 17. In germline, CDR1 is SSHAT, CDR2 FNYEAQ (reference sequence). This CDR3 region has 17 residues. The CDR3 DNA is TGTGCCAGCAGGTTCCGGATGTTGGCTAGCGGAAACTACGAGCAGTACTTC. It yields the protein CASRFRMLASGNYEQYF.

This clonotype has a handful of counts. The CDR3 region is CSARLRSGVWSYNEQFF. Written as DNA, the CDR3 is TGCAGTGCTAGGCTAAGGTCGGGGGTATGGTCCTACAATGAGCAGTTCTTC. This sequence joins TRBV20-1 and TRBJ2-1; a possible D gene is TRBD2 (6 bases). CDR3 size: 17 residues. CDR1 is DFQATT, CDR2 SNEGSKA, per germline (reference sequence). With 3 bases removed from V and 1 base from J, the gap between germline ends came to 19 bases.

This clonotype was counted between two and nine times. The gene calls are TRBV3-1 and TRBJ1-4; TRBD1 matches 8 bases. Per the germline V gene, CDR1 is LGHDT and CDR2 is YNNKEL (reference sequence). This CDR3 has 13 residues. V was pared by 4 bases and J by 8 bases, with 3 bases of the junction left unmatched. DNA for the CDR3: TGTGCCAGCAGCCGGAACAGGGGGGAAAAACTGTTTTTT. It specifies CASSRNRGEKLFF.

V gene TRBV2 combines with J gene TRBJ1-1, with 10 bases fitting TRBD1. CDR1 is SNHLY and CDR2 is FYNNEI in the germline V gene. J was trimmed by 4 bases and V by 7 bases; bases with no gene match: 9. CDR3 size: 15 residues. Here the CDR3 reads CASTPGQGRPTEAFF. CDR3 DNA: TGTGCCAGCACCCCGGGACAGGGGCGGCCCACTGAAGCTTTCTTT.

The V call is TRBV10-2, the J call TRBJ1-1, with 7 bases fitting TRBD1. Unmatched junction bases numbered 3, after V lost 7 bases and J lost 1 base. This CDR3 contains 13 residues. Germline V gene lookup returns CDR1 WSHSY and CDR2 SAAADI. The CDR3 is CASKWTGNTEAFF. The DNA of the CDR3 is TGCGCCAGCAAATGGACAGGGAACACTGAAGCTTTCTTT.

This clonotype was detected ten times or more. J is TRBJ2-7 and V is TRBV7-2; D unresolved. V lost 5 bases and J 0 bases, leaving 11 bases between the germline ends. The germline V gene encodes CDR1 SGHTA and CDR2 FQGNSA. This CDR3 contains 14 residues. CDR3 DNA: TGTGCCAGCAGCGCACCATTAAGCTCCTACGAGCAGTACTTC. This sequence encodes CASSAPLSSYEQYF.

This clonotype was observed at least ten times. The genes are TRBV12-3 or TRBV12-4 and TRBJ2-1, with D possibly TRBD2 on 6 matching bases. V lost 5 bases and J 8 bases, leaving 13 bases between the germline ends. CDR3 length: 13 amino acids. The CDR3 reads CASSMGGYDEQFF. The CDR3 DNA reads TGTGCCAGCAGTATGGGGGGATACGATGAGCAGTTCTTC.

This clonotype was detected only a few times. The chain carries TRBV5-1 and TRBJ1-1, with D possibly being TRBD1 (5 bases). Germline V gene data show CDR1 as SGHRS and CDR2 as YFSETQ. The CDR3 has 15 amino acids. The V end lost 0 bases, the J end lost 5 bases, and 14 bases lay between the germline ends. Written as DNA, the CDR3 is TGCGCCAGCAGCTTGGAGGTCAGGGCTGGGACTGAAGCTTTCTTT. This encodes CASSLEVRAGTEAFF.

This clonotype was detected a few times. The chain couples TRBV29-1 to TRBJ2-2; perhaps TRBD2 as D (5 bases). The V gene's germline CDR1 is SQVTM and CDR2 ANQGSEA. Trimming took off 6 bases at V and 6 bases at J, with 14 bases between the two ends. The CDR3 contains 13 residues. For the CDR3, the DNA is TGCAGCGTCGTTGATTGGGAGTCCGGGGAGCTGTTTTTT. Translation: CSVVDWESGELFF.

The table lists this clonotype with a few counts. The chain employs TRBV11-2 and TRBJ2-1; 15 bases map to TRBD2. The V segment lost 2 bases and the J segment 5 bases; nucleotides outside the gene matches: 16. The CDR3 runs to 21 residues. Germline V gene lookup returns CDR1 SGHAT and CDR2 FQNNGV. The DNA of the CDR3 is TGTGCCAGCAGCTTATTGTGGGGACTAGCGGGGGGCAAAGGGTTTAACAATGAGCAGTTCTTC. Translating it yields CASSLLWGLAGGKGFNNEQFF.

J is TRBJ2-3 and V is TRBV20-1; 14 nucleotides line up with TRBD2. The V gene's germline CDR1 is DFQATT and CDR2 SNEGSKA (reference sequence). This CDR3 comprises 12 residues. The DNA of the CDR3 is TGCAGGGGGACTAGCGGGGGAGATACGCAGTATTTT. Translating it yields CRGTSGGDTQYF.

The chain couples TRBV10-3 to TRBJ2-1; D gene uncertain. Germline V gives CDR1 ENHRY, CDR2 SYGVKD. The V end was cut by 6 bases, the J end by 7 bases, with 16 bases between. This CDR3 contains 14 residues. The CDR3 loop is CAISHALVTNEQFF. As DNA, the CDR3 is TGTGCCATCAGCCATGCCCTAGTCACGAATGAGCAGTTCTTC.

This clonotype showed up just a few times. The chain carries TRBV4-2 and TRBJ2-3; D is perhaps TRBD1 (5 bases). The CDR3 consists of 16 residues. Germline lookup yields CDR1 LGHNA and CDR2 YNFKEQ. V lost 0 bases, J lost 0 bases, and 10 bases lay in between. In DNA, the CDR3 is TGTGCCAGCAGCCAAGATTGGGGCGCTAGCACAGATACGCAGTATTTT. Translation gives CASSQDWGASTDTQYF.

This chain joins TRBV10-3 and TRBJ2-3, with a weak D call TRBD2 (5 bases). The V end was cut by 6 bases, the J end by 3 bases, with 19 bases between. CDR1 ENHRY and CDR2 SYGVKD come from the germline V gene. The CDR3 spans 16 residues. The CDR3 loop is CAISKDSLGDTDTQYF. The CDR3 DNA reads as TGTGCCATCAGCAAAGATAGTCTCGGGGATACAGATACGCAGTATTTT.

There are many counts of this clonotype. The CDR3 loop reads CSVGGDRGSYEQYF. CDR3 DNA: TGCAGCGTTGGGGGGGACAGGGGCTCCTACGAGCAGTACTTC. J is TRBJ2-7 and V is TRBV29-1; the match to TRBD1 covers 10 bases. V lost 4 bases to trimming and J lost 0 bases; unmatched junction nucleotides: 3. This CDR3 is built from 14 residues. CDR1 and CDR2 (germline): SQVTM, ANQGSEA.

The sample holds many counts of this clonotype. The genes are TRBV7-9 and TRBJ1-1; 8 nucleotides line up with TRBD1. This CDR3 contains 14 residues. The germline CDR1 and CDR2 sequences are SEHNR and FQNEAQ (reference sequence). With 5 bases clipped from V and 6 bases from J, the junction kept 8 bases outside the gene matches. The CDR3 loop reads CASSPTLTGAEAFF. DNA for the CDR3: TGTGCCAGCAGCCCTACCTTGACAGGGGCTGAAGCTTTCTTT.